The 26 T cell receptor beta chains listed next were all sequenced from one sample in a study of T cell clonality in common variable immunodeficiency. Their specific antigens are unknown. The study's findings and limits: Common variable immunodeficiency TCR beta sequences reportedly had fewer deletions and N-nucleotide insertions.

The table came from immunoSEQ multiplex PCR; TCRdb's copy has only in-frame clones and leaves some out. Listed for the sample are over 20,000 clones, none seen a single time. The sequencing sample was made of peripheral blood mononuclear cells. These receptors were taken from a human donor with common variable immunodeficiency.

The sample holds many counts of this clone. The read terminates 3 residues ahead of where the CDR3 ends, so the germline J gene completes it. The rearrangement uses TRBV24-1 and TRBJ2-7; no firm D call. The germline V gene encodes CDR1 KGHDR and CDR2 SFDVKD. Trimming took 6 bases from V and 4 from J, leaving 18 bases between them. The length of the CDR3 is 15 residues. The CDR3 bases that were read are TGTGCCACCAGTCCCAAAAGGGCAGAAAGTTACGAG. Its protein is CATSPKRAESYE. The full-length CDR3 reads as CATSPKRAESYEQYF.

This clone showed up just a few times. Read sequence stops 3 residues before the CDR3 end, and the germline J gene provides the missing end. The chain combines TRBV7-9 with TRBJ2-5; TRBD2 matches 7 bases. CDR1 SEHNR and CDR2 FQNEAQ come from the germline V gene (reference sequence). This CDR3 contains 15 residues. The junction had 11 bases not matched to a gene; V was cut back by 5 bases and J by 5 bases. The covered CDR3 bases are TGTGCCAGCAGCGACAAGCTGGGGGGGGTCGAGACC. Protein product: CASSDKLGGVET. The whole CDR3 region reads CASSDKLGGVETQYF.

On this clone itself: The sequence runs out 3 residues before the end of the CDR3; the remainder is reconstructed from the germline J gene. The chain recombines TRBV11-2 with TRBJ2-3, with D possibly TRBD2 on 5 matching bases. CDR1 and CDR2 from the germline V gene are SGHAT and FQNNGV. The CDR3 loop spans 15 amino acids. The V gene lost 5 bases and the J gene lost 5 bases, with 17 bases spanning the gap. The CDR3 sequence: CASSATRSQLDTQYF. Partial CDR3 DNA: TGTGCCAGCAGCGCAACTAGGAGTCAGTTAGATACG. Full variable domain (remainder filled in from reference TRBV11-2 and TRBJ2-3): EAGVAQSPRYKIIEKRQSVAFWCNPISGHATLYWYQQILGQGPKLLIQFQNNGVVDDSQLPKDRFSAERLKGVDSTLKIQPAKLEDSAVYLCASSATRSQLDTQYFGPGTRLTVL.

This clone appeared many times. The CDR3 end lies 3 residues beyond the end of the read and is filled in from the germline J gene. The chain combines TRBV18 with TRBJ2-7; D ambiguous. CDR1 is KGHSH and CDR2 is LQKENI in the germline V gene. Trimming removed 3 bases from V and 0 bases from J, with 15 bases in between. CDR3 length: 16 amino acids. The CDR3 loop is CASSPAITINSYEQYF. CDR3 DNA, as far as it was read: TGTGCCAGCTCACCGGCCATCACCATCAACTCCTACGAG.

The covered CDR3 bases are TGTGCCTGGAGAGGCCGGCTAGCGCCCGGTCGGGAGACC. Amino acid sequence: CAWRGRLAPGRET. The whole CDR3 is CAWRGRLAPGRETQYF. The gene calls are TRBV30 and TRBJ2-5; D possibly corresponds to TRBD2 (6 bases). The sequenced fragment ends 3 residues before the CDR3 boundary, so the rest is inferred from the germline J gene. CDR1 and CDR2 (germline): GTSNPN, SVGIG (reference sequence). Trimming removed 3 bases from V and 5 bases from J, with 22 bases in between. This CDR3 spans 16 amino acids.

This clone was detected only a few times. The read is 3 residues too short to cover the CDR3 end, so that end is filled in from the germline J gene. The rearrangement links TRBV7-9 to TRBJ1-1; D gene ambiguous. The CDR3 has 15 amino acids. Germline CDR1 and CDR2: SEHNR and FQNEAQ (reference sequence). Trimming left V 5 bases short and J 0 bases short, with 13 bases between. The part of the CDR3 DNA that was read is TGTGCCAGCAGCCCACGGCGGTCGGTGAACACTGAA. This sequence encodes CASSPRRSVNTE. The whole CDR3 sequence is CASSPRRSVNTEAFF.

This clone was recorded a few times. The read ends 3 residues early relative to the CDR3; the germline J gene fills the gap. The V gene is TRBV20-1, the J gene TRBJ2-3, with TRBD2 matching 12 bases. Per the germline V gene, CDR1 is DFQATT and CDR2 is SNEGSKA (reference sequence). Unmatched junction bases numbered 2, after V lost 6 bases and J lost 1 base. The CDR3 runs 14 residues. The CDR3 bases that were read are TGCAGTGCCGGACTAGCGGGACGCACAGATACG. Translation: CSAGLAGRTDT. The entire CDR3 protein reads CSAGLAGRTDTQYF.

Regarding this clone: The read falls 3 residues short of the CDR3 end, and the missing part is taken from the germline J gene. The rearrangement uses TRBV29-1 and TRBJ2-5; TRBD1 agrees at 9 bases. The CDR3 totals 13 residues. Germline CDR1 reads SQVTM; CDR2 reads ANQGSEA. The V and J ends lost 7 bases and 4 bases, in that order; junction bases with no gene match: 7. The sequenced CDR3 bases are TGCAGCGCTCCGGGACAGGGTGTAGAGACC. It yields the protein CSAPGQGVET. The whole CDR3 protein is CSAPGQGVETQYF.

This clone was picked up a small number of times. The read finishes 3 residues shy of the CDR3 end, and the germline J gene is used to complete it. This chain uses TRBV7-7 with TRBJ2-5; 8 bases agree with TRBD2. V shed 4 bases, J shed 4 bases, and the junction held 8 bases outside the gene matches. In germline, CDR1 is SSHAT, CDR2 FNYEAQ (reference sequence). The CDR3 runs to 15 residues. CDR3: CASSSTGGVGETQYF. The DNA read from the CDR3 is TGTGCCAGCAGCTCAACGGGGGGGGTCGGAGAGACC.

This clone was recorded at least ten times. The read is 3 residues too short to cover the CDR3 end, so that end is filled in from the germline J gene. The chain employs TRBV5-1 and TRBJ1-1, with 9 bases that match TRBD1. The junction had 8 bases not matched to a gene; V was cut back by 4 bases and J by 4 bases. This CDR3 has 15 residues. From germline, CDR1 is SGHRS and CDR2 YFSETQ. CDR3 bases read: TGCGCCAGCAGCAAACAGGGGGCGTTATCCACTGAA. Translated, it gives CASSKQGALSTE. The whole CDR3 reads CASSKQGALSTEAFF.

At least ten counts were recorded for this clone. CDR3 DNA (partial): TGCGCCAGCAGAGCAGGCCCTCAGAGTAATGAAAAA. This sequence encodes CASRAGPQSNEK. The whole CDR3 protein reads CASRAGPQSNEKLFF. This sequence joins TRBV5-1 and TRBJ1-4; D is unclear. Sequencing ends 3 residues short of the CDR3 end; the germline J gene provides the rest. Germline V gene sequence: CDR1 SGHRS, CDR2 YFSETQ. V gave up 5 bases and J gave up 4 bases, with 15 bases separating them. The CDR3 runs to 15 residues.

This clone has only a few counts. The CDR3 is cut off 3 residues early in the read; its end comes from the germline J gene. The rearrangement links TRBV7-7 to TRBJ2-2; 9 bases are shared with TRBD2. Per the germline V gene, CDR1 is SSHAT and CDR2 is FNYEAQ (reference sequence). The CDR3 runs to 15 residues. V gave up 3 bases and J gave up 1 base; unmatched junction bases: 0. CDR3 DNA (partial): TGTGCCAGCAGCTTGACTAGCGGGAACACCGGGGAG. The encoded protein is CASSLTSGNTGE. The entire CDR3 is CASSLTSGNTGELFF.

This clone was seen ten or more times. The CDR3 reads CASSYQASGANVLTF. The DNA read from the CDR3 is TGTGCCAGCAGCTACCAAGCCTCTGGGGCCAACGTC. The V call is TRBV7-9, the J call TRBJ2-6; D not resolved. Read sequence stops 3 residues before the CDR3 end, and the germline J gene provides the missing end. In germline, CDR1 is SEHNR, CDR2 FQNEAQ (reference sequence). This CDR3 spans 15 amino acids. V was shortened by 4 bases and J by 0 bases, with 7 bases between the two germline ends.

About this clone: The read ends 3 residues before the CDR3 terminus; that terminus is restored from the germline J gene. The chain couples TRBV7-2 to TRBJ1-5; D unclear. Germline CDR1 SGHTA, CDR2 FQGNSA. The V end was cut by 1 base, the J end by 6 bases, with 7 bases between. This CDR3 spans 13 amino acids. CDR3 amino acids: CASSLVGGQPQHF. The sequenced part of the CDR3 DNA is TGTGCCAGCAGCTTAGTCGGTGGTCAGCCC. Based on the CDR3 plus reference TRBV7-2 and TRBJ1-5, the full variable domain is GAGVSQSPSNKVTEKGKDVELRCDPISGHTALYWYRQSLGQGLEFLIYFQGNSAPDKSGLPSDRFSAERTGGSVSTLTIQRTQQEDSAVYLCASSLVGGQPQHFGDGTRLSIL.

Details on this clone: The read finishes 3 residues shy of the CDR3 end, and the germline J gene is used to complete it. The chain employs TRBV19 and TRBJ1-2, with a weak D call TRBD1 (5 bases). The CDR3 contains 12 residues. V lost 9 bases and J 2 bases, leaving 10 bases between the germline ends. Germline CDR1 LNHDA, CDR2 SQIVND (reference sequence). CDR3 protein: CASGGRNYGYTF. The part of the CDR3 DNA that was read is TGTGCCAGCGGGGGACGGAACTATGGC.

This clone was observed at least ten times. The read terminates 3 residues before the CDR3 end, so the remaining end is supplied by the germline J gene. V is TRBV5-1 and J is TRBJ2-2, with 10 nucleotides matching TRBD1. The V gene end was trimmed by 2 bases and the J gene end by 7 bases; junction bases not matched to a gene: 11. CDR3 length equals 17 residues. The V gene's germline CDR1 is SGHRS and CDR2 YFSETQ. CDR3 bases read: TGCGCCAGCAGCTTCCTGGGACAGGGGAGTTTTGGCGGGGAG. Its protein product is CASSFLGQGSFGGE. The entire CDR3 protein is CASSFLGQGSFGGELFF. The full variable domain, its missing parts supplied by reference TRBV5-1 and TRBJ2-2, is KAGVTQTPRYLIKTRGQQVTLSCSPISGHRSVSWYQQTPGQGLQFLFEYFSETQRNKGNFPGRFSGRQFSNSRSEMNVSTLELGDSALYLCASSFLGQGSFGGELFFGEGSRLTVL.

Regarding this clone: The read falls 3 residues short of the CDR3 end, and the missing part is taken from the germline J gene. The V gene is TRBV2, the J gene TRBJ2-2; D remains ambiguous. Germline values: CDR1 SNHLY, CDR2 FYNNEI. The CDR3 contains 13 residues. The V gene lost 4 bases and the J gene lost 3 bases, with 6 bases spanning the gap. CDR3 region: CASSGLYTGELFF. Partial CDR3 DNA: TGTGCCAGCAGTGGACTTTACACCGGGGAG.

This clone occurred many times. Read coverage stops 3 residues before the CDR3 terminus; the germline J gene supplies the remainder. This chain joins TRBV4-1 and TRBJ2-5; 8 bases are a match to TRBD1. This CDR3 is built from 15 residues. Germline values: CDR1 MGHRA, CDR2 YSYEKL. CDR3 residues: CASSQDAPRGLTQYF. The CDR3 bases that were read are TGCGCCAGCAGCCAAGATGCCCCCAGGGGGCTTACC.

Many counts were recorded for this clone. The sequence runs out 3 residues before the end of the CDR3; the remainder is reconstructed from the germline J gene. The chain recombines TRBV9 with TRBJ1-3, with 7 bases identical to TRBD1. Germline V gives CDR1 SGDLS, CDR2 YYNGEE. CDR3 length: 15 amino acids. V was clipped by 0 bases and J by 8 bases; unmatched bases: 8. This chain's CDR3 is CASSVAEGAAYTIYF. The sequenced CDR3 bases are TGTGCCAGCAGCGTAGCCGAGGGGGCGGCGTACACC.

This clone showed up many times. Sequencing ends 3 residues short of the CDR3 end; the germline J gene provides the rest. V usage is TRBV9 and J usage is TRBJ1-3; D unresolved. V lost 0 bases, J lost 4 bases, and 5 bases lay in between. The germline gives CDR1 SGDLS, CDR2 YYNGEE. This CDR3 has 13 amino acids. The covered CDR3 bases are TGTGCCAGCAGCGTAGATCTGGGAAACACC. Residues: CASSVDLGNT. The full CDR3 sequence reads CASSVDLGNTIYF.

The sample holds many counts of this clone. The read falls 3 residues short of the CDR3 end, and the missing part is taken from the germline J gene. V usage is TRBV29-1 and J usage is TRBJ2-1; 11 nucleotides line up with TRBD2. The CDR3 is 13 amino acids. Trimming cost V 6 bases and J 7 bases; bases outside gene matches: 5. Germline values: CDR1 SQVTM, CDR2 ANQGSEA. CDR3 region: CSVSSGRGNEQFF. The part of the CDR3 DNA that was read is TGCAGCGTGAGTAGCGGGAGGGGGAATGAG.

This clone was observed many times. The observed sequence ends 3 residues before the CDR3 terminus, with the missing tail filled in from the germline J gene. The chain recombines TRBV20-1 with TRBJ2-7, with 11 bases aligning to TRBD2. This CDR3 is 16 amino acids long. Germline lookup yields CDR1 DFQATT and CDR2 SNEGSKA (reference sequence). V gave up 6 bases and J gave up 2 bases; unmatched junction bases: 12. CDR3 protein: CSASGGTSGSPYEQYF. The DNA read from the CDR3 is TGCAGTGCCAGTGGTGGGACTAGCGGCAGTCCCTACGAG.

About this clone: The CDR3 end lies 3 residues beyond the end of the read and is filled in from the germline J gene. The gene calls are TRBV19 and TRBJ1-2, with 7 bases that match TRBD1. V was pared by 10 bases and J by 4 bases, with 12 bases of the junction left unmatched. This CDR3 region has 14 residues. Looked up from germline, CDR1 is LNHDA and CDR2 is SQIVND (reference sequence). This CDR3 is CATSPRGLGYGYTF. Incomplete CDR3 DNA: TGTGCCACCTCACCGAGGGGGCTGGGCTATGGC.

This clone was seen only a few times. The CDR3 end falls 3 residues outside the read, so it is completed with the germline J gene. The chain is built from TRBV30 and TRBJ2-4, with a weak D call TRBD2 (6 bases). The V gene lost 8 bases and the J gene lost 0 bases, with 20 bases spanning the gap. The CDR3 is 16 residues long. In germline, CDR1 is GTSNPN, CDR2 SVGIG (reference sequence). The CDR3 DNA, read in part, is TGTGCCGCGCTGGGGGGTTACATTTCAGCCAAAAACATT. It is translated as CAALGGYISAKNI. The full-length CDR3 reads as CAALGGYISAKNIQYF. Looking up the rest from reference TRBV30 and TRBJ2-4 gives the full variable domain: SQTIHQWPATLVQPVGSPLSLECTVEGTSNPNLYWYRQAAGRGLQLLFYSVGIGQISSEVPQNLSASRPQDRQFILSSKKLLLSDSGFYLCAALGGYISAKNIQYFGAGTRLSVL.

This clone was seen only a few times. The read terminates 3 residues ahead of where the CDR3 ends, so the germline J gene completes it. This sequence joins TRBV5-1 and TRBJ2-3; a possible D gene is TRBD2 (6 bases). Germline V gives CDR1 SGHRS, CDR2 YFSETQ. Trimming cost V 3 bases and J 2 bases, with 16 bases left between them. The CDR3 runs to 16 residues. The DNA read from the CDR3 is TGCGCCAGCAGCTCGGGGGACGGACCCACCACAGATACG. Protein: CASSSGDGPTTDT. The entire CDR3 is CASSSGDGPTTDTQYF.

In regard to this clone: The read gets to within 3 residues of the CDR3 end, and the germline J gene fills in the rest. The gene calls are TRBV19 and TRBJ1-6; D remains unclear. CDR1 is LNHDA and CDR2 is SQIVND in the germline V gene (reference sequence). V was pared by 10 bases and J by 7 bases, with 20 bases between. This CDR3 spans 15 amino acids. The CDR3 protein is CATSNSRARNSPLHF. The DNA read from the CDR3 is TGTGCCACCTCAAATTCGAGGGCGAGGAATTCACCC. Supplemented by reference TRBV19 and TRBJ1-6, the full variable domain reads DGGITQSPKYLFRKEGQNVTLSCEQNLNHDAMYWYRQDPGQGLRLIYYSQIVNDFQKGDIAEGYSVSREKKESFPLTVTSAQKNPTAFYLCATSNSRARNSPLHFGNGTRLTVT.